This passage covers 32 T cell receptor beta chains from one sample sequenced in a study of blood T cell repertoires in COVID-19. Sequencing used immunoSEQ multiplex PCR; TCRdb keeps in-frame clones, though not all of them. The table shows 88,000 or so clones, with around nine tenths occurring only once. Sequencing used peripheral blood. Receptor source: a man aged 60 to 69 with acute or convalescent COVID-19.

V is TRBV10-3 and J is TRBJ1-2; D unclear. Trimming removed 6 bases from V and 4 bases from J, with 21 bases in between. Looked up from germline, CDR1 is ENHRY and CDR2 is SYGVKD. This CDR3 spans 16 amino acids. This CDR3 reads CAISHDLRESSYGYTF. CDR3 DNA sequence: TGTGCCATCAGCCACGATTTAAGAGAGTCTAGCTATGGCTACACCTTC.

V usage is TRBV7-3 and J usage is TRBJ2-3, with unresolved D. The germline CDR1 and CDR2 sequences are SGHTA and FQGTGA. The CDR3 has 12 amino acids. V was cut by 4 bases and J by 0 bases, with 2 bases left in between. CDR3 loop: CASSSSTDTQYF. Here the CDR3 DNA reads TGTGCCAGCAGCTCGAGCACAGATACGCAGTATTTT.

This chain uses TRBV2 with TRBJ1-5, with TRBD1 identical over 9 bases. Trimming cost V 5 bases and J 0 bases; bases outside gene matches: 17. The CDR3 length is 20 residues. Germline V lookup: CDR1 SNHLY, CDR2 FYNNEI. The CDR3: CASSPRRGTGMTNSNQPQHF. In nucleotides, the CDR3 is TGTGCCAGCAGTCCCCGGCGGGGGACAGGGATGACCAATAGCAATCAGCCCCAGCATTTT.

The J gene is TRBJ1-5, the V gene TRBV12-3 or TRBV12-4; D unclear. Trimming pared 8 bases from V and 6 bases from J, leaving 11 bases between. The CDR3 sequence is 12 residues long. The CDR3: CASAGNSQPQHF. Written as DNA, the CDR3 is TGTGCCAGCGCAGGAAACAGTCAGCCCCAGCATTTT.

The chain joins TRBV11-2 to TRBJ1-3; unclear D gene. Germline V gene data show CDR1 as SGHAT and CDR2 as FQNNGV. CDR3 length equals 14 residues. The V and J ends lost 4 bases and 0 bases respectively, with 7 bases between them. CDR3 in amino acids: CASSSSFSGNTIYF. CDR3 in DNA: TGTGCCAGCAGCTCGAGTTTCTCTGGAAACACCATATATTTT.

V usage is TRBV7-3 and J usage is TRBJ2-1; 11 bases align to TRBD1. This CDR3 comprises 12 residues. J was trimmed by 15 bases and V by 5 bases; bases with no gene match: 6. The germline gives CDR1 SGHTA, CDR2 FQGTGA. CDR3 sequence reads: CASSRDRGSLFF. For the CDR3, the DNA is TGTGCCAGCAGCCGGGACAGGGGGTCTCTGTTCTTC.

J is TRBJ2-7 and V is TRBV30, with 7 bases matching TRBD1. CDR3 length: 13 amino acids. Germline trimming cut 2 bases from V and 3 bases from J; bases unmatched to any gene: 4. CDR1 GTSNPN and CDR2 SVGIG come from the germline V gene (reference sequence). The CDR3 DNA reads as TGTGCCTGGAGTACGGGACAGTACTACGAGCAGTACTTC. As protein: CAWSTGQYYEQYF.

This chain links TRBV12-3 or TRBV12-4 with TRBJ1-5; 7 bases fit TRBD1. This CDR3 contains 13 residues. The J segment lost 7 bases and the V segment lost 6 bases, leaving 6 bases of the junction unmatched. The CDR3 protein is CASRGQLWQPQHF. DNA of the CDR3: TGTGCCAGCAGGGGACAGTTATGGCAGCCCCAGCATTTT.

The genes are TRBV11-2 and TRBJ1-3; TRBD1 matches 7 bases. CDR3 length: 16 residues. Germline V CDR1 and CDR2: SGHAT, FQNNGV. Trimming at V came to 1 base and at J to 2 bases, leaving 5 bases not matched to a gene. DNA of the CDR3: TGTGCCAGCAGCTTAGTGACAGGGTTCGCTGGAAACACCATATATTTT. Amino acid sequence: CASSLVTGFAGNTIYF.

This clone was detected only a few times. The V and J genes are TRBV7-9 and TRBJ2-7; possibly TRBD1 for D (6 bases). Germline CDR1 reads SEHNR; CDR2 reads FQNEAQ (reference sequence). Trimming took off 5 bases at V and 7 bases at J, with 9 bases between the two ends. This CDR3 region has 11 residues. The CDR3 coding sequence is TGTGCCAGCAGCCTGGGGGCAGAGCAGTACTTC. Encoded protein: CASSLGAEQYF.

V usage is TRBV7-9 and J usage is TRBJ2-1; possibly TRBD2 for D (5 bases). Germline V CDR1 and CDR2: SEHNR, FQNEAQ (reference sequence). Trimming removed 5 bases at V and 5 bases at J, with 13 bases between. This CDR3 comprises 14 residues. The CDR3 nucleotides are TGTGCCAGCAGCGACGCCACTAGGAACAATGAGCAGTTCTTC. This translates into CASSDATRNNEQFF.

The rearrangement joins TRBV5-4 to TRBJ2-2; 12 positions match TRBD2. CDR1 and CDR2 (germline): SGHNT, YYREEE (reference sequence). The CDR3 sequence is 16 residues long. Trimming removed 4 bases from V and 4 bases from J; junction bases left unmatched: 5. CDR3 sequence: CASSPGLAGFTGELFF. DNA for the CDR3: TGTGCCAGCAGCCCCGGACTAGCGGGATTCACCGGGGAGCTGTTTTTT.

The rearrangement joins TRBV19 to TRBJ2-3; 12 nucleotides match TRBD2. J gave up 5 bases and V 5 bases, and 5 bases lay outside the gene matches. CDR1 is LNHDA, CDR2 SQIVND, per germline (reference sequence). The length of the CDR3 is 15 residues. The CDR3 protein is CASSSSGGAGDTQYF. For the CDR3, the DNA is TGTGCCAGTAGTTCTAGCGGGGGGGCAGGAGATACGCAGTATTTT.

The V gene is TRBV5-1, the J gene TRBJ2-7, with D possibly TRBD1 on 6 matching bases. Germline V gives CDR1 SGHRS, CDR2 YFSETQ. With 0 bases removed from V and 0 bases from J, the gap between germline ends came to 7 bases. This CDR3 is built from 14 residues. CDR3 bases: TGCGCCAGCAGCTTGGCACAGGGCTCCTACGAGCAGTACTTC. Translating it yields CASSLAQGSYEQYF. Variable domain in full (rest from reference TRBV5-1 and TRBJ2-7): KAGVTQTPRYLIKTRGQQVTLSCSPISGHRSVSWYQQTPGQGLQFLFEYFSETQRNKGNFPGRFSGRQFSNSRSEMNVSTLELGDSALYLCASSLAQGSYEQYFGPGTRLTVT.

This chain connects TRBV30 to TRBJ1-1; tentatively, D is TRBD1 (5 bases). This CDR3 has 14 residues. The germline V gene encodes CDR1 GTSNPN and CDR2 SVGIG (reference sequence). Trimming removed 0 bases at V and 1 base at J, with 9 bases between. CDR3 amino acids: CAWSVGGRNTEAFF. The CDR3 DNA reads as TGTGCCTGGAGTGTCGGGGGGAGGAACACTGAAGCTTTCTTT.

This chain uses TRBV12-2 with TRBJ1-6. TRBV12-2 is deemed a pseudogene. The CDR3 is made up of 15 amino acids. Here the CDR3 reads CASRGLRGGESPLHF. The CDR3 region has the DNA TGTGCAAGTCGCGGACTTCGGGGGGGGGAATCACCCCTCCACTTT.

The genes are TRBV5-1 and TRBJ1-3; TRBD1 aligns across 9 bases. Losses at the gene ends were 4 bases for V and 0 bases for J; bases not matched to a gene: 11. The V gene's germline CDR1 is SGHRS and CDR2 YFSETQ. CDR3 length equals 18 residues. The CDR3 bases are TGCGCCAGCAGCCGGGACGACAGGGGGAAGTCCTCTGGAAACACCATATATTTT. It codes for CASSRDDRGKSSGNTIYF.

This clone was detected only a few times. The V and J genes are TRBV5-1 and TRBJ2-1, with 8 bases that match TRBD2. V lost 1 base, J lost 5 bases, and 5 bases stayed unmatched. CDR3 length: 15 amino acids. CDR1 and CDR2 from the germline V gene are SGHRS and YFSETQ. The CDR3 DNA reads as TGCGCCAGCAGCTTGACAGCGGGAGTTAACAATGAGCAGTTCTTC. Its protein is CASSLTAGVNNEQFF.

The V call is TRBV12-5, the J call TRBJ1-6; 10 nucleotides agree with TRBD1. There are 14 residues in the CDR3. With 6 bases clipped from V and 9 bases from J, the junction kept 5 bases outside the gene matches. CDR1 is LGHNT, CDR2 FRNRAP, per germline. In nucleotides, the CDR3 is TGTGCTAGTGGCCTCGGACAGGGGGGTTCACCCCTCCACTTT. It translates to CASGLGQGGSPLHF.

The chain couples TRBV6-5 to TRBJ2-5; 11 bases agree with TRBD2. The CDR3 totals 15 residues. Germline V gene sequence: CDR1 MNHEY, CDR2 SVGAGI. V shed 5 bases, J shed 5 bases, and the junction held 7 bases outside the gene matches. The CDR3 DNA is TGTGCCAGCAGTACGGGACTAGCGGCCACGGAGACCCAGTACTTC. Its protein is CASSTGLAATETQYF.

The chain uses TRBV11-2 and TRBJ1-1; TRBD1 agrees at 7 bases. Germline-derived CDR1 and CDR2 are SGHAT and FQNNGV. J gave up 10 bases and V 0 bases, and 11 bases lay outside the gene matches. The CDR3 covers 15 residues. The CDR3 loop reads CASSLDRVGTVAAFF. DNA of the CDR3: TGTGCCAGCAGCTTAGATCGGGTAGGGACAGTTGCAGCTTTCTTT.

A single count supports this clone. The chain is built from TRBV5-6 and TRBJ2-5; D unresolved. CDR1 and CDR2 (germline): SGHDT, YYEEEE. Trimming took 1 base from V and 0 from J, leaving 7 bases between them. CDR3 length: 14 residues. The DNA for the CDR3 is TGTGCCAGCAGCTTGTTTACTAACCAAGAGACCCAGTACTTC. Residues: CASSLFTNQETQYF. Filled out from reference TRBV5-6 and TRBJ2-5, the complete variable domain reads DAGVTQSPTHLIKTRGQQVTLRCSPKSGHDTVSWYQQALGQGPQFIFQYYEEEERQRGNFPDRFSGHQFPNYSSELNVNALLLGDSALYLCASSLFTNQETQYFGPGTRLLVL.

The table lists this clone with a count of one. This chain connects TRBV3-1 (or the pseudogene TRBV3-2) to TRBJ2-5; D might be TRBD2 (5 bases). Trimming took off 0 bases at V and 5 bases at J, with 13 bases between the two ends. Per the germline V gene, CDR1 is LGHDT and CDR2 is YNNKEL (reference sequence). This CDR3 contains 15 residues. For the CDR3, the DNA is TGTGCCAGCAGCCAAGATGGACTCACCCATGAGACCCAGTACTTC. It is translated as CASSQDGLTHETQYF.

This chain connects TRBV6-5 to TRBJ1-5; TRBD1 agrees at 7 bases. V was clipped by 5 bases and J by 9 bases; unmatched bases: 10. This CDR3 has 14 residues. The germline V gene has CDR1 MNHEY and CDR2 SVGAGI. The CDR3 coding sequence is TGTGCCAGCAGTCCTACGAGGGGGCCCTGGCCCCAGCATTTT. Encoded protein: CASSPTRGPWPQHF.

This chain links TRBV30 with TRBJ2-6, with 9 bases identical to TRBD1. This CDR3 has 19 amino acids. Germline trimming cut 4 bases from V and 0 bases from J; bases unmatched to any gene: 13. Looked up from germline, CDR1 is GTSNPN and CDR2 is SVGIG (reference sequence). The CDR3 region has the DNA TGTGCCTGGACACACCGGCCGGGACAGGGCGCCTCTGGGGCCAACGTCCTGACTTTC. Protein product: CAWTHRPGQGASGANVLTF.

The chain is built from TRBV10-3 and TRBJ2-1, with TRBD2 identical over 9 bases. Germline assignment: CDR1 ENHRY and CDR2 SYGVKD. The V segment lost 3 bases and the J segment 9 bases; nucleotides outside the gene matches: 12. The CDR3 has 16 amino acids. The CDR3 sequence: CAISDPWGGTSSEQFF. CDR3 nucleotide sequence: TGTGCCATCAGTGACCCCTGGGGCGGGACTAGCAGTGAGCAGTTCTTC.

The chain uses TRBV2 and TRBJ2-1, with 11 bases fitting TRBD2. V trimming: 3 bases; J trimming: 7 bases; junction bases outside the gene matches: 2. The CDR3 has 14 amino acids. Germline CDR1 is SNHLY and CDR2 is FYNNEI. CDR3 protein: CASSDRTSGNEQFF. DNA for the CDR3: TGTGCCAGCAGTGACAGGACTAGCGGGAATGAGCAGTTCTTC.

This chain uses TRBV19 with TRBJ1-2; D remains unclear. The CDR3 covers 14 residues. V was cut by 5 bases and J by 8 bases, with 18 bases left in between. The germline gives CDR1 LNHDA, CDR2 SQIVND (reference sequence). This chain's CDR3 is CASSWAQDIRGYTF. The CDR3 DNA follows: TGTGCCAGTAGTTGGGCACAAGATATACGGGGCTACACCTTC. Based on the CDR3 plus reference TRBV19 and TRBJ1-2, the full variable domain is DGGITQSPKYLFRKEGQNVTLSCEQNLNHDAMYWYRQDPGQGLRLIYYSQIVNDFQKGDIAEGYSVSREKKESFPLTVTSAQKNPTAFYLCASSWAQDIRGYTFGSGTRLTVV.

CDR3 bases: TGCAGCTTCGAACAGGGGAGAGGCAATCAGCCCCAGCATTTT. Translating it yields CSFEQGRGNQPQHF. V and J are TRBV29-1 and TRBJ1-5; TRBD1 aligns across 7 bases. Trimming at V came to 8 bases and at J to 2 bases, leaving 9 bases not matched to a gene. The CDR3 sequence is 14 residues long. Germline CDR1 reads SQVTM; CDR2 reads ANQGSEA.

The chain uses TRBV6-5 and TRBJ1-1; D remains ambiguous. This CDR3 contains 13 residues. Germline V lookup: CDR1 MNHEY, CDR2 SVGAGI. Trimming took 7 bases from V and 1 from J, leaving 10 bases between them. The CDR3: CASIPAENTEAFF. In DNA form, the CDR3 reads TGTGCCAGCATCCCTGCGGAGAACACTGAAGCTTTCTTT.

DNA of the CDR3: TGTGCCAGCAGCCCGCAGGGGGCCGCCGGGGAGCTGTTTTTT. The encoded protein is CASSPQGAAGELFF. The V gene is TRBV7-7, the J gene TRBJ2-2; 8 bases map to TRBD1. Trimming cost V 5 bases and J 6 bases; bases outside gene matches: 5. The CDR3 sequence is 14 residues long. Germline V CDR1 and CDR2: SSHAT, FNYEAQ (reference sequence). The variable domain in full, completed from reference TRBV7-7 and TRBJ2-2, reads GAGVSQSPRYKVTKRGQDVTLRCDPISSHATLYWYQQALGQGPEFLTYFNYEAQPDKSGLPSDRFSAERPEGSISTLTIQRTEQRDSAMYRCASSPQGAAGELFFGEGSRLTVL.

The table lists this clone with a few counts. V is TRBV5-1 and J is TRBJ1-1; D gene uncertain. CDR3 length equals 14 residues. The germline gives CDR1 SGHRS, CDR2 YFSETQ. Between the trimmed V and J ends, which lost 1 base and 1 base, there was a span of 8 bases. CDR3 coding DNA: TGCGCCAGCAGCTTGACAATCGCGAACACTGAAGCTTTCTTT. It yields the protein CASSLTIANTEAFF.